Listed below are T cell receptor beta chains from one sample, sequenced in a study of early T cells in non-severe SARS-CoV-2 infection. Each CDR3 protein is one row after TCRdb ran MiXCR on the 5' RACE reads. The table shows tens of thousands of distinct CDR3 sequences, with about 6% occurring only once. The sample here was whole blood, taken at baseline. All receptors come from an adult who was a healthcare worker with PCR-confirmed SARS-CoV-2 infection or an uninfected control (not recorded which). The CDR3 runs from the conserved cysteine through the conserved F or W. The D gene is left open where the match is weak. Clone sizes are given selectively: once, few, many, or a class where the clone is expanded.

>many|TRBJ1-4|.|TRBV9
TGTGCCAGCAGCGTAGCGCAGGGGAAGAATGAAAAACTGTTTTTT
CASSVAQGKNEKLFF
>many|TRBJ2-5|TRBD2|TRBV20-1
TGCAGTGCTAGAGAGCTAGCGGAAGGGGAGACCCAGTACTTC
CSARELAEGETQYF
>few|TRBJ2-1|TRBD2|TRBV2
TGTGCCAGCAGGGAACCGGGACTAGCGGGAATCAATGAGCAGTTCTTC
CASREPGLAGINEQFF
>many|TRBJ2-1|TRBD2|TRBV6-5
TGTGCCAGCAGTCCTATGATGGCGGGAGGCGCCTACAATGAGCAGTTCTTC
CASSPMMAGGAYNEQFF
>many|TRBJ2-2|.|TRBV7-9
TGTGCCAGCAGCTTAAGATCCGGGGAGCTGTTTTTT
CASSLRSGELFF
>few|TRBJ1-5|.|TRBV28
TGTGCCAGCAGTTTAGGGACACGCTATCAGCCCCAGCATTTT
CASSLGTRYQPQHF
>.|TRBJ2-3|TRBD2|TRBV7-7
TGTGCCAGCAGCTTAGACGAGGGGACTAGCGGGCAGTATTTT
CASSLDEGTSGQYF
>.|TRBJ1-2|TRBD1|TRBV20-1
TGCAGTGCTAGCTATAAAAATCCCCGGGACAGGGTTGGCTACACCTTC
CSASYKNPRDRVGYTF
>many|TRBJ2-1|.|TRBV7-2
TGTGCCAGCAGCTCGACTGCCAGCTCCTACAATGAGCAGTTCTTC
CASSSTASSYNEQFF
>few|TRBJ2-1|TRBD1|TRBV3-1
TGTGCCAGCAGCCATACCACCGGGACAGGGGGTGCCGGTGAGCAGTTCTTC
CASSHTTGTGGAGEQFF
>many|TRBJ1-3|.|TRBV7-2
TGTGCCAGCAGCTTATCCGGGGGAGTAGGAAACACCATATATTTT
CASSLSGGVGNTIYF
>few|TRBJ2-5|.|TRBV11-2
TGTGCCAGCAGATCCCGGCGGGTAGAGGAGACCCAGTACTTC
CASRSRRVEETQYF
>.|TRBJ2-1|.|TRBV7-9
TGTGCCAGCACCTTAGCTAGCTTTAGCTCCTACAATGAGCAGTTCTTC
CASTLASFSSYNEQFF
>many|TRBJ1-3|.|TRBV12-3/TRBV12-4
TGTGCCAGCGGGTCCAAACCAAACCAAAACACCATATATTTT
CASGSKPNQNTIYF
>many|TRBJ1-5|.|TRBV27
TGTGCCAGCAGTCCGCTCCTGAAGGGACAAAATTTCAATCAGCCCCAGCATTTT
CASSPLLKGQNFNQPQHF
>many|TRBJ1-4|.|TRBV7-9
TGTGCCAGCAGCCTGAATGAAAAACTGTTTTTT
CASSLNEKLFF
>many|TRBJ2-5|TRBD1|TRBV10-3
TGTGCCATCAGGACAGGGAACCAAGAGACCCAGTACTTC
CAIRTGNQETQYF
>few|TRBJ2-1|.|TRBV10-1
TGCGCCAGCAGCCCCGGACATAGCTCCTACAATGAGCAGTTCTTC
CASSPGHSSYNEQFF
>many|TRBJ1-5|.|TRBV5-1
TGCGCCAGCAGCTCCGGGGTGGGCAATCAGCCCCAGCATTTT
CASSSGVGNQPQHF
>.|TRBJ2-1|TRBD2|TRBV6-1
TGTGCCAGCAGCTCAAACTCAGGGCTAGCGGGAGACTACAATGAGCAGTTCTTC
CASSSNSGLAGDYNEQFF
>many|TRBJ1-2|.|TRBV20-1
TGCAGTGCTAGAGGACGGGGCGGCTACACCTTC
CSARGRGGYTF
>many|TRBJ1-2|TRBD1|TRBV20-1
TGCAGTGCTTTGGAACCGACAGGGGGCTCCTATGGCTACACCTTC
CSALEPTGGSYGYTF
>.|TRBJ2-2|TRBD2|TRBV6-2/TRBV6-3
TGTGCCAGCAGTTCGCGACTAGCGGGAGGAACCGGGGAGCTGTTTTTT
CASSSRLAGGTGELFF
>.|TRBJ2-7|TRBD2|TRBV7-2
TGTGCCAGCACCAAAGATAGCGGGAGAAGCGAGCAGTACTTC
CASTKDSGRSEQYF
>many|TRBJ1-2|.|TRBV20-1
TGCAGTGCTTGGGTGGAATCCCCGAGGGACTATGGCTACACCTTC
CSAWVESPRDYGYTF
>many|TRBJ2-3|TRBD1|TRBV7-9
TGTGCCAGCAGCTTAGTCGGACAGGGGGCTCCAGATACGCAGTATTTT
CASSLVGQGAPDTQYF
>few|TRBJ1-2|.|TRBV18
TGTGCCAGCTCGCTCTATGGGGTGTCGCATGTAAGTGAGGAGGCACACACCTTC
CASSLYGVSHVSEEAHTF
>few|TRBJ2-1|.|TRBV27
TGTGCCAGCAGTTTTAGCCAGCCTGCACTTGCCTCCTACAATGAGCAGTTCTTC
CASSFSQPALASYNEQFF
>few|TRBJ1-1|.|TRBV27
TGTGCCAGCAGTTTCGTGCCGAGGGGACTAAACACTGAAGCTTTCTTT
CASSFVPRGLNTEAFF
>.|TRBJ2-7|.|TRBV30
TGTGCCTGGAGTGTTAGATACGAGCAGTACTTC
CAWSVRYEQYF
>many|TRBJ2-1|.|TRBV9
TGTGCCAGCAGCTCCACTAGCAGCCTCTCCTACAATGAGCAGTTCTTC
CASSSTSSLSYNEQFF
>many|TRBJ2-7|TRBD1|TRBV2
TGTGCCAGCAGGGGGGCAGGGGGCTCCTACGAGCAGTACTTC
CASRGAGGSYEQYF
>many|TRBJ1-2|.|TRBV6-1
TGTGCCAGCCGGGACCCTCTGAGATATGGCTACACCTTC
CASRDPLRYGYTF
>many|TRBJ1-5|TRBD1|TRBV7-2
TGTGCCAGCAGCCGACAGGGGAGTTATCAGCCCCAGCATTTT
CASSRQGSYQPQHF
>.|TRBJ2-7|.|TRBV28
TGTGCCATAACACCCCCAGACAGCTCCTACGAGCAGTACTTC
CAITPPDSSYEQYF
>many|TRBJ2-7|TRBD2|TRBV10-3
TGTGCCATCAGCCCTAGCGGGAGTAGGTACGAGCAGTACTTC
CAISPSGSRYEQYF
>few|TRBJ2-5|.|TRBV25-1
TGTGCCAGCAGTGGGATGGAAGGGGAGACCCAGTACTTC
CASSGMEGETQYF
>.|TRBJ2-5|TRBD1|TRBV3-1
TGTGCCAGCAGGGTCGGAACAGGGGATGGAGAAGAGACCCAGTACTTC
CASRVGTGDGEETQYF
>many|TRBJ2-2|.|TRBV6-1
TGTGCCAGCAGTGAAGCCGGGGAGCTGTTTTTT
CASSEAGELFF
>many|TRBJ1-1|.|TRBV25-1
TGTGGCAGCAGTGATCAGGTGAACACTGAAGCTTTCTTT
CGSSDQVNTEAFF